This T cell receptor (beta chain) was captured by sequencing in a study of blood T cell repertoires in COVID-19. Study at large: The study drew acute and convalescent COVID-19 samples from the United States, Italy and Spain. In each case, the material was cDNA or gDNA derived from T cells, B-cell-depleted T cells, or PBMCs.

Original processing methods: From reference gene primer amplification, estimates of nucleated cell counts were derived. Sequencing used immunoSEQ multiplex PCR; TCRdb keeps in-frame clones, though not all of them. V and J calls and clone size are as listed in that table; D and trimming were resolved from the DNA. The sample includes around 270,000 clones, about 90% of them seen just once. CDR1 and CDR2 (germline): LNHNV, YYDKDF (reference sequence). The ends were cut back, 3 bases at V and 5 bases at J, with 20 bases in the middle. The CDR3 is made up of 17 amino acids. This clone appeared once. This TCR derives from a woman aged 45-65 years with acute or convalescent COVID-19. The rearrangement uses TRBV15 and TRBJ2-1, with a weak D call TRBD1 (7 bases). Material: peripheral blood. Here the CDR3 reads CATSSLATGKLDNEQFF. The CDR3 bases are TGTGCCACCAGCAGCCTAGCGACAGGGAAGCTGGACAATGAGCAGTTCTTC.